The entry that follows covers one T cell receptor beta chain sequence. The clone's antigen remains unknown. One end of the junction fails to match germline, which may point to a read error. The CDR3 numbers 13 residues from cysteine through phenylalanine. Only the CDR3 DNA stays, 39 bases, in frame from base 1. Donors were 39 systemically healthy Caucasian individuals from Russia aged 6 to 90 years. Each donor gave around 9.8 milliliters of peripheral blood, collected into EDTA-treated Vacutainer tubes. Ficoll-Paque density-gradient centrifugation was used to isolate PBMCs, with at least 6 million per sample. Trizol reagent was used to extract total RNA from the PBMCs, yielding at least 6 micrograms per sample. The percentages of naive CD45RAhigh/CD27high T cells were determined by flow cytometry on a PBMC aliquot from every donor. This entry comes from a study of blood T cells in healthy people across ages (dated by TCRdb to 2014 to 2015). Background on the whole study: In model experiments, template switching captured about one uniquely barcoded TCR beta cDNA molecule for every two T cells. The study measured age-related changes in TCR beta repertoire diversity using deep sequencing normalized with unique cDNA molecular identifiers. The donors were divided into four age groups: young (average around 15 years), middle-aged (about 40), aged (about 62) and long-lived (around 80). To avoid experimental bias, donors of different ages were randomly spread across the sequencing lanes. The study analyzed two additional independent replicas of 1 million unique cDNA reads from the same blood draw for two donors, one aged 18 to 29 and one aged 80 or older. The study at large found these results: Because profiling used bulk unsorted PBMCs, naive and antigen-experienced compartments could not be compared conclusively. The percentage of naive T cells measured by flow cytometry correlated strongly with observed TCR beta diversity. Donor CMV infection status was unknown, potentially confounding age-related changes in expanded clonotypes. Compared with the aged group, the long-lived group had more naive CD4+ T cells, fewer expanded clones and increased TCR diversity, a pattern suggesting age selection. As age increased, observed TCR beta diversity per million T cells dropped in a roughly linear way, and a significant reduction was already evident by age 40. Estimates of total diversity based on one million sequenced T cells were considered lower bounds and underestimates.

Libraries were constructed by 5' RACE. Sequenced on an Illumina HiSeq 2500. The second PCR ran for about 6 to 12 cycles and used a J-beta primer mix along with a sample-barcoded 5' primer. Each TCR beta cDNA molecule received a unique molecular identifier from a template-switch 5' adaptor carrying 12 random nucleotides. Each sample yielded at least 2.5 million CDR3-containing paired-end reads. First-strand cDNA was synthesized from all RNA with the Mint cDNA synthesis kit, primed by a TRBC-specific oligonucleotide. Following uracil-DNA glycosylase treatment, a first 18-cycle PCR with universal primers M1SS and BC2_uni_R was performed on all cDNA. Per the authors' processing: Normalization of each sample was performed by random selection of 1 million high-quality reads, each carrying a distinct molecular identifier. Reads sharing molecular identifiers were discarded rather than binned into consensus sequences. MiTCR, set to a Q25 quality threshold and the strictest error-elimination algorithm, was used for CDR3 identification, clonotype clustering and error correction. A nonparametric unseen species model with Euler transformation was used to estimate a lower bound on total TCR beta diversity. TCRdb reran the public reads through fastp at Q25 and MiXCR, keeping productive beta chains. Rows matching on CDR3 protein sequence are summarized as one entry with the most common DNA and genes. The V and J calls follow TCRdb's processing rather than the paper's. In this sample the table shows over a million distinct CDR3 sequences, about 42% of which occur a single time. The ten biggest clones cover less than 5% of the sample.

This receptor was identified in a woman aged 18-29 years in good health. The chain is made from TRBV12-3 or TRBV12-4 and TRBJ2-5; the junction holds 10 bases that match TRBD1. The sequenced sample consisted of blood. The encoded CDR3 is CTSRLGQGGEQYF. DNA sequence: TGTACCAGCAGGCTAGGACAGGGGGGTGAGCAGTACTTC.